Detailed here is one T cell receptor (beta chain). The specificity of this receptor is unknown. The input lacks base qualities; no much larger clone sits a single base away. V and J are truncated by 3 bases and 8 bases respectively, leaving an intervening sequence of 16 bases. Counted from cysteine to phenylalanine, this CDR3 has 14 amino acids. Of all the DNA, just the CDR3 is kept, 42 bases in frame from base 1. CDR1 and CDR2 are read off the germline V gene as SGHAT and FQNNGV. The method was the immunoSEQ multiplex PCR assay. For the multiplex PCR, a mixture combining 60 forward primers for TCR Vbeta segments and 13 reverse primers for TCR Jbeta segments was used. The CDR3 region of rearranged TCR beta genes was amplified from genomic DNA by a multiplex PCR assay. Amplified TCR beta libraries were sequenced as 87-base-pair reads on the Illumina HiSeq System. Per the source publication's procedure: In a later analysis, tens of millions of unique TCR beta chains were counted across the 690 or so repertoires, and roughly 11 million of these chains were shared by at least two donors. To remove PCR and sequencing errors, raw reads were error-corrected and collapsed into unique sequences using a nearest-neighbor algorithm that merged closely related sequences. To assign V, D and J gene segments, CDR3 sequences were aligned to IMGT reference sequences. For a sequence to be retained, a match of at least six nucleotides to both a V gene segment and a J gene segment was required. A rearrangement was called productive if the CDR3 had no stop codons and remained in frame with V and J, and every other rearrangement was called non-productive. CDR3 was defined according to IMGT convention as the region running from the second conserved V-encoded cysteine to the conserved J-encoded phenylalanine. The earlier analysis of roughly 590 of the donors excluded any sequence lacking an unambiguous match to a single V gene segment. An earlier analysis of over 450 of the donors classified V segments as functional when productive rearrangements were above 56.7% and as segregating when the standard deviation between donors was above 5%. A statistical classification framework was built to diagnose cytomegalovirus status from the catalog of TCR beta chain sequences. V and J gene assignment, in a later analysis, came from comparing TCR nucleotide sequences with IMGT/GENE-DB human TR gene sequences. The TCRdist pipeline was used in a later analysis to assign CDR3 sequences and most-parsimonious VDJ recombination scenarios. A later analysis defined each TCR beta chain by its CDR3 amino acid sequence plus V-gene family, and excluded reads lacking a unique V-gene family. A later analysis removed 450 to 600 highly shared, low-generation-probability nucleotide sequences to deal with suspected cross-contamination and a sequencing artifact. In a later analysis, a clonal expansion index for each public chain was calculated from normalized within-repertoire ranks of inferred template counts. In a later analysis, generation probabilities were computed using a VDJ recombination model fitted to out-of-frame rearrangements, and the results were checked against IGoR. In a later analysis, TCR-TCR, TCR-HLA and TCR-CMV co-occurrence was scored with hypergeometric tests, and a repertoire-size bias correction was applied to TCR pairs. In a later analysis, false discovery rates were estimated by permuting HLA or CMV assignments 20 times. In a later analysis, co-occurring TCRs were grouped with DBSCAN, and TCRdist sequence similarity was added when clustering was performed within HLA-allele-positive subsets. For co-occurrence clustering, repertoires with fewer than 30,000 or more than 120,000 public chains were excluded, along with about five repertoires with anomalous nucleotide sharing. The clones in this table, taken by TCRdb from immuneACCESS, are in-frame only. Not every clone is retained; where verified, under half of the shortfall comes from an unresolved V gene, and the cause of the rest is unknown. V, J and clone size reflect that table, while D and trimming were determined from the DNA. For this sample the table gives around 200,000 clones, of which around four fifths were detected only once. The ten largest account for about 1.6% of the sample.

The cohort comprised 670 or so healthy bone marrow donors. At the time of sampling, all cohort members were nominally healthy, though unrecorded immune exposures were likely present. The donor was CMV seronegative and was included in the group of several hundred seronegative cohort members. Every donor gave a peripheral blood sample, and the peripheral blood mononuclear cells from that sample were used for TCR beta sequencing. Genomic DNA extraction from the blood cell samples was performed with the Qiagen DNeasy Blood Extraction Kit. The sample comes from a study of cytomegalovirus exposure and HLA in healthy donors (dated by TCRdb to 2015 to 2018). In the study overall: According to an earlier analysis of around 600 of the donors, 150 million to 200 million T cells yielded roughly 100 million unique TCR beta sequences and less than 300 Gb of sequence data. The T cell repertoires of 666 subjects were profiled by immunosequencing and related to cytomegalovirus serostatus. To predict cytomegalovirus infection status, the study combined high-throughput TCR immunosequencing, statistical association of individual TCRs with disease status, and machine learning. Donor age, sex, ethnicity and CMV serostatus were compiled together with the repertoire data. An earlier analysis of fewer than 750 of the donors used high-throughput TCR beta sequencing to judge whether each TCR beta V gene segment behaved as functional or pseudogenic. In addition to the first cohort of approximately 650 subjects, a separate validation cohort of 100 to 150 different subjects was used. Rather than drawing on any new phenotypic data, the later analysis identified candidate immune exposures from TCR beta sequences and the way those sequences occurred across donors. In a later genetic analysis, genome-wide SNP genotypes for about 55% of the 666 donors were used, and that subset was treated as a discovery cohort. An early release that covered fewer than 800 HLA-typed donors contained 250 to 350 gigabases of sequencing data and tens of millions of unique TCR sequences. The study aimed to test whether cataloging public T cell receptors could reveal signatures of past pathogen exposure. Among 300 to 450 genotyped donors of the cohort, an average of 235,054 unique TCR beta nucleotide sequences were sequenced per donor, around a sixth of them non-productive. Every discovery cohort repertoire had been produced on one sequencing platform. Typing coverage differed by locus: A, B, C, DRB1 and DQB1 were typed in roughly 620-630 donors, DQA1 in 522, DPA1 in some 600, and DPB1 in approximately 450. HLA typing covered class I and class II loci at four-digit resolution. In a later analysis, previously published TCR beta repertoires from several hundred donors were re-analyzed and high-resolution HLA genotyping was added so that TCR occurrence patterns could be studied. The genetic ancestry cluster associated with self-reported Caucasian donors included roughly 84% of the approximately 410 genotyped donors. Four or five DR-DQ haplotypes were handled as single units for association and clustering because linkage in the cohort was strong. Study-wide conclusions, independent of this receptor: Most TCR sequences were seen in very few donors, while some public TCRs were found in many individuals. Several of the top co-occurrence clusters appeared to be linked to parvovirus B19, influenza, CMV and Epstein-Barr virus, according to a later analysis. When HLA alleles, especially DR and DQ, strongly co-occurred, attributing TCR associations to individual alleles was difficult. The 87-base-pair reads could not distinguish some IMGT-functional V segments, including TRBV6-2 and TRBV6-3, so those segments were excluded. Immune exposure information for the cohort was limited to CMV serostatus. The study gave a list of around 170 TCR beta chains associated with cytomegalovirus. According to a later analysis, TCR association rates differed among HLA loci, with DRB1 alleles showing the most associated TCRs and HLA-C alleles showing the fewest. In a later analysis, most CMV-associated TCR beta chains were found to appear HLA-restricted, with HLA associations seemingly driven largely by CMV exposure. Because HLA typing was missing for some donors at each locus, association tests included only the typed subset. An association between a missense DCLRE1C variant and V-gene and J-gene trimming of TCR beta chains was found in a later genetic analysis and replicated in an independent cohort. In a later analysis, 16,951 TCR beta sequences were associated with specific HLA alleles at a false discovery rate of 0.05. The presence/absence analyses assumed that sequencing depth was roughly uniform across donors, and that assumption may not be true. In this cohort, only TCR beta chains were sequenced, and detectable features were limited by the absence of alpha or paired-chain data. A further reported finding was that TCR beta sequences accurately predicted the HLA-A and HLA-B alleles for most subjects in the first cohort. A few of the identified cytomegalovirus-associated TCR beta chains were confirmed in vitro to be specific for cytomegalovirus antigens. Over 15 rarely observed V segments, including chromosome 9 orphons, were excluded from the earlier analysis of about 610 of the donors because counts were too low. The authors suggested that the approach could potentially be generalized to other disease states and immunological phenotypes. Correlated functional status among segregating V segments might reflect linkage disequilibrium, but an unknown experimental factor could not be ruled out. Cytomegalovirus status was reported to be diagnosed by the classifier with high specificity and sensitivity in both the original and validation cohorts. In a later analysis, HLA-associated TCR beta chains were found to be more clonally expanded and to have lower generation probabilities than equally common non-associated chains. A cluster of highly shared sequence variants was judged likely to be a technical artifact of the sequencing pipeline. An earlier analysis of 587 of the donors showed that most TCR beta V segments appeared in productive rearrangements either about 87% or about 30% of the time, which broadly matched IMGT annotations. A later genetic analysis reported fewer N-insertions in productive TCRs among donors in an Asian-associated ancestry cluster than the roughly 700-donor mean.

The origin of this receptor is a man aged 45-65 years in good health and CMV-seronegative. This sequence uses TRBV11-2 and TRBJ1-1; no D segment can be confidently identified. Sequencing was done on a sample of PBMCs. This receptor carries the CDR3 CASSFATTRAEAFF. The bases read TGTGCCAGCAGCTTTGCGACCACGAGGGCAGAAGCTTTCTTT.